This TCR beta chain originates from a study of T cell responses to AZD1222 COVID-19 vaccine. Study-wide findings and caveats: In the spike-specific TCR repertoire, nearly half reportedly target unmutated variant regions. At study baseline, merely five or six AZD1222 recipients were seropositive. Every sample of the repertoires postdated the peak T cell response. Across the whole spike, CD4 TCRs peaked at regions 160-218 and 743-854.

Profiling relied on immunoSEQ multiplex PCR, and the TCRdb table lists in-frame clones only, not all of them. Here the sample spans 100,000 to 110,000 clones, about 87% being singletons. The germline gives CDR1 MNHEY, CDR2 SVGAGI. V dropped 9 bases and J dropped 10 bases, with 22 bases sitting between them. This CDR3 has 14 amino acids. As to this clone: Its antigen is unknown.

This receptor was taken from an adult in good health. V gene TRBV6-5 combines with J gene TRBJ2-1, with D perhaps matching TRBD1 or TRBD2 (6 bases each). The sequencing here drew on peripheral blood, taken on day 0 of AZD1222 vaccination. The CDR3 here is CASRPGGRELEQFF. The CDR3 DNA reads as TGTGCCAGTCGACCCGGGGGCAGGGAATTAGAGCAGTTCTTC.